A single sample gave rise to the 8 T cell receptor beta chains below, sequenced in a study of shared clonotypes between healthy human individuals. Using immunoSEQ multiplex PCR, the repertoire was profiled, and TCRdb retains in-frame clones only, with some absent. The sample shows 2 million to 2.5 million clones, about 90% of them seen only once. Sequenced: naive CD4+ T cells from PBMCs. Subset specified: CD45RA+ positively selected. The source is a young man in good health. Some clones in this sample may be carry-over from other donors' samples.

This clone is a singleton in its sample. The sample has other DNA sequences that encode this CDR3 too. This chain uses TRBV28 with TRBJ1-2; D gene uncertain. This CDR3 contains 12 residues. Germline V gene lookup returns CDR1 MDHEN and CDR2 SYDVKM. Deletions cut 3 bases from V and 4 bases from J, with 6 bases between. CDR3 sequence: CASSFGSYGYTF. The CDR3 DNA reads as TGTGCCAGCAGTTTCGGCAGCTATGGCTACACCTTC.

The chain joins TRBV5-1 to TRBJ2-5, with 7 bases lining up with TRBD1. CDR3 size: 15 residues. The germline gives CDR1 SGHRS, CDR2 YFSETQ. V shed 2 bases and J 1 base; nucleotides not matched to a gene: 5. CDR3 residues: CASSFTGDLQETQYF. DNA of the CDR3: TGCGCCAGCAGCTTTACAGGGGACCTCCAAGAGACCCAGTACTTC.

Worth noting for this clone: The sample holds other DNA sequences that translate to the same CDR3. The CDR3 bases are TGTGCCAGCTCACCACGGGGGGTTTCGAACACCGGGGAGCTGTTTTTT. It encodes CASSPRGVSNTGELFF. V usage is TRBV18 and J usage is TRBJ2-2; TRBD2 might be the D (6 bases). The germline CDR1 and CDR2 sequences are KGHSH and LQKENI. The CDR3 consists of 16 residues. Trimming left V 1 base short and J 0 bases short, with 9 bases between.

The gene calls are TRBV4-1 and TRBJ2-7; D might be TRBD2 (6 bases). The CDR3 covers 15 residues. The V end lost 4 bases, the J end lost 1 base, and 14 bases lay between the germline ends. From germline, CDR1 is MGHRA and CDR2 YSYEKL. CDR3 DNA sequence: TGCGCCAGCAGCCGCGGGACTCTCGCTTCCTACGAGCAGTACTTC. Protein: CASSRGTLASYEQYF.

This sequence joins TRBV6-5 and TRBJ1-2, with D perhaps TRBD1 (6 bases). CDR3 length equals 11 residues. V was shortened by 6 bases and J by 6 bases, with 8 bases between the two germline ends. Per the germline V gene, CDR1 is MNHEY and CDR2 is SVGAGI. CDR3 sequence (DNA): TGTGCCAGCAGATACAGGGATGGCTACACCTTC. Protein sequence: CASRYRDGYTF.

The chain links TRBV12-1 to TRBJ1-2. TRBV12-1 is shown as a pseudogene. The CDR3 contains 16 residues. The CDR3 DNA reads TGTGCCAGCAGCCCGAGGAGGGGCAGGGAGGACTATGGCTACACCTTC. It yields the protein CASSPRRGREDYGYTF.

For this clone: Other DNA sequences within the sample encode an identical CDR3. The chain uses TRBV5-1 and TRBJ2-3, with TRBD2 matching 7 bases. The J segment lost 0 bases and the V segment lost 0 bases, leaving 1 base of the junction unmatched. The CDR3 has 15 residues. CDR1 SGHRS and CDR2 YFSETQ come from the germline V gene. The CDR3 reads CASSLVSGSTDTQYF. CDR3 bases: TGCGCCAGCAGCTTGGTTAGCGGGAGCACAGATACGCAGTATTTT. The variable domain in full, with the rest retrieved from reference TRBV5-1 and TRBJ2-3, is KAGVTQTPRYLIKTRGQQVTLSCSPISGHRSVSWYQQTPGQGLQFLFEYFSETQRNKGNFPGRFSGRQFSNSRSEMNVSTLELGDSALYLCASSLVSGSTDTQYFGPGTRLTVL.

The chain joins TRBV11-2 to TRBJ2-7; the D call may be TRBD1 or TRBD2 (6 bases each). V lost 5 bases to trimming and J lost 0 bases, with 20 bases between them. The CDR3 extends over 17 amino acids. The germline V gene encodes CDR1 SGHAT and CDR2 FQNNGV. The CDR3 DNA reads as TGTGCCAGCAGCCGCTTACAGGGCGGGGAGAGCTCCTACGAGCAGTACTTC. Its protein product is CASSRLQGGESSYEQYF.